These T cell receptor beta chains were read from a single sample in a study of T cells after yellow fever vaccination. TCRdb called the 5' RACE reads again in MiXCR, with one record for every CDR3 protein. Counted here are around 300,000 distinct CDR3 sequences, about 4% occurring once; the ten biggest clones make up 20% to 25%. The sample in question was PBMCs, obtained 5 days after the yellow fever booster vaccination. The receptors come from a man between 18 and 35 years old who received the YFV17D yellow fever vaccine. CDR3s include the opening cysteine and the closing phenylalanine or tryptophan. The D gene is left open where the match is weak. Not every row has a clone size; where given, it reads once, few, many or a size class.

abundance: .
d_gene: .
j_gene: TRBJ1-2
v_gene: TRBV10-3
CDR3nt: TGTGCCATCAGGCAGGATGGAGACTATGGCTACACCTTC
CDR3aa: CAIRQDGDYGYTF

abundance: many
d_gene: .
j_gene: TRBJ1-1
v_gene: TRBV6-5
CDR3nt: TGTGCCAGCAGTTACGGTTCGCAGCCGAACACTGAAGCTTTCTTT
CDR3aa: CASSYGSQPNTEAFF

abundance: few
d_gene: .
j_gene: TRBJ1-1
v_gene: TRBV29-1
CDR3nt: TGCAGCGCCGAGCAAGGTCGGGCTGAAGCTTTCTTT
CDR3aa: CSAEQGRAEAFF

abundance: many
d_gene: .
j_gene: TRBJ2-1
v_gene: TRBV7-9
CDR3nt: TGTGCCAGCAGCTTAACCCCCCCCTATGAGCAGTTCTTC
CDR3aa: CASSLTPPYEQFF

abundance: .
d_gene: .
j_gene: TRBJ2-3
v_gene: TRBV5-1
CDR3nt: TGCGCCAGCAGACCCGGGACAACCACAGATACGCAGTATTTT
CDR3aa: CASRPGTTTDTQYF

abundance: few
d_gene: .
j_gene: TRBJ1-5
v_gene: TRBV6-2/TRBV6-3
CDR3nt: TGTGCCAGCAGTTACTACGGCACCCAGCATTTT
CDR3aa: CASSYYGTQHF

abundance: .
d_gene: .
j_gene: TRBJ1-2
v_gene: TRBV14
CDR3nt: TGTGCCAGCAGCCAAGATTTCATCGGCTATGGCTACACCTTC
CDR3aa: CASSQDFIGYGYTF

abundance: few
d_gene: .
j_gene: TRBJ1-2
v_gene: TRBV20-1
CDR3nt: TGCAGTGCCGCCCGCGGGATTCCTGGCTACACCTTC
CDR3aa: CSAARGIPGYTF

abundance: .
d_gene: TRBD1
j_gene: TRBJ1-4
v_gene: TRBV6-1
CDR3nt: TGTGCCAGCACCGCGTGGCAGGGGGTAAACGAAAAACTGTTTTTT
CDR3aa: CASTAWQGVNEKLFF

abundance: many
d_gene: .
j_gene: TRBJ1-1
v_gene: TRBV5-4
CDR3nt: TGTGCCAGCAGTCAGTGGCAATTCACTGAAGCTTTCTTT
CDR3aa: CASSQWQFTEAFF

abundance: .
d_gene: .
j_gene: TRBJ1-1
v_gene: TRBV29-1
CDR3nt: TGCAGCGTTGTCGGGCAGTTGAACACTGAAGCTTTCTTT
CDR3aa: CSVVGQLNTEAFF

abundance: few
d_gene: TRBD1
j_gene: TRBJ1-5
v_gene: TRBV6-6
CDR3nt: TGTGCCAGCAGCCACAGGGGGCAAGCTCAGCCCCAGCATTTT
CDR3aa: CASSHRGQAQPQHF

abundance: many
d_gene: .
j_gene: TRBJ1-2
v_gene: TRBV5-4
CDR3nt: TGTGCCAGCAGCTTCGGACCCGACTATGGCTACACCTTC
CDR3aa: CASSFGPDYGYTF

abundance: .
d_gene: .
j_gene: TRBJ1-1
v_gene: TRBV19
CDR3nt: TGTGCCAGTAGTATTCAGGGACGGACTGAAGCTTTCTTT
CDR3aa: CASSIQGRTEAFF

abundance: .
d_gene: .
j_gene: TRBJ2-5
v_gene: TRBV30
CDR3nt: TGTGCCTGGAGCAAAGTGGGTGAGACCCAGTACTTC
CDR3aa: CAWSKVGETQYF

abundance: few
d_gene: .
j_gene: TRBJ1-2
v_gene: TRBV7-2
CDR3nt: TGTGCCAGCAGCTTATTCAGCGCCCTGGAAGGCTACACCTTC
CDR3aa: CASSLFSALEGYTF

abundance: few
d_gene: .
j_gene: TRBJ1-5
v_gene: TRBV28
CDR3nt: TGTGCCAGCAGTTGGGGGGGATCCACTCAGCCCCAGCATTTT
CDR3aa: CASSWGGSTQPQHF

abundance: few
d_gene: .
j_gene: TRBJ2-5
v_gene: TRBV4-1
CDR3nt: TGCGCCAGCAGCCAAGGCAGGTCGAAAGAGACCCAGTACTTC
CDR3aa: CASSQGRSKETQYF

abundance: .
d_gene: .
j_gene: TRBJ2-7
v_gene: TRBV5-6
CDR3nt: TGTGCCAGCAGCGATCAGACGGGCTACGAGCAGTACTTC
CDR3aa: CASSDQTGYEQYF

abundance: .
d_gene: TRBD1
j_gene: TRBJ2-5
v_gene: TRBV25-1
CDR3nt: TGTGCCAGCAGTGGGGACAGGGATTGGGAGACCCAGTACTTC
CDR3aa: CASSGDRDWETQYF

abundance: few
d_gene: .
j_gene: TRBJ1-5
v_gene: TRBV30
CDR3nt: TGTGCCTGGAGCGGACAGACAAATCAGCCCCAGCATTTT
CDR3aa: CAWSGQTNQPQHF

abundance: .
d_gene: .
j_gene: TRBJ2-3
v_gene: TRBV6-4
CDR3nt: TGTGCCAGCAGCCGAGGGTCTAGGTACGATACGCAGTATTTT
CDR3aa: CASSRGSRYDTQYF

abundance: many
d_gene: .
j_gene: TRBJ2-3
v_gene: TRBV7-8
CDR3nt: TGTGCCAGCAGCCAAATCAGGAGAAAGGATACGCAGTATTTT
CDR3aa: CASSQIRRKDTQYF

abundance: many
d_gene: .
j_gene: TRBJ1-1
v_gene: TRBV20-1
CDR3nt: TGCAGTGCTAGATTCCAGGGGAACACTGAAGCTTTCTTT
CDR3aa: CSARFQGNTEAFF

abundance: .
d_gene: .
j_gene: TRBJ2-1
v_gene: TRBV4-3
CDR3nt: TGCGCCAGCAGCCAAGATCTTAGGGCAGGTGAAGACAATGAGCAGTTCTTC
CDR3aa: CASSQDLRAGEDNEQFF

abundance: few
d_gene: .
j_gene: TRBJ1-2
v_gene: TRBV7-2
CDR3nt: TGTGCCAGCCTTTCGTGGGATACTAACTATGGCTACACCTTC
CDR3aa: CASLSWDTNYGYTF

abundance: .
d_gene: .
j_gene: TRBJ1-1
v_gene: TRBV6-1
CDR3nt: TGTGCCAGCAGTCTGACAGCTTTCGTCACTGAAGCTTTCTTT
CDR3aa: CASSLTAFVTEAFF

abundance: many
d_gene: TRBD1
j_gene: TRBJ2-5
v_gene: TRBV10-1
CDR3nt: TGCGCCAGCAGTATGGACAGGGCTAAGGAGACCCAGTACTTC
CDR3aa: CASSMDRAKETQYF

abundance: many
d_gene: .
j_gene: TRBJ2-3
v_gene: TRBV20-1
CDR3nt: TGCAGTGCTAGGCAACAGGGGAGGGATACGCAGTATTTT
CDR3aa: CSARQQGRDTQYF

abundance: many
d_gene: TRBD1
j_gene: TRBJ1-4
v_gene: TRBV10-3
CDR3nt: TGTGCCATCGGGGGACAGGGTAATGAAAAACTGTTTTTT
CDR3aa: CAIGGQGNEKLFF

abundance: many
d_gene: .
j_gene: TRBJ1-2
v_gene: TRBV4-1
CDR3nt: TGCGCCAGCAGCCAGCCAACCAGGAGATCTAACTATGGCTACACCTTC
CDR3aa: CASSQPTRRSNYGYTF

abundance: few
d_gene: .
j_gene: TRBJ1-6
v_gene: TRBV4-3
CDR3nt: TGCGCCAGCAGCCAAGATATGTTGGTCTACGAATCACCCCTCCACTTT
CDR3aa: CASSQDMLVYESPLHF

abundance: .
d_gene: .
j_gene: TRBJ1-1
v_gene: TRBV3-1
CDR3nt: TGTGCCAGCAGCCAAGATTCCCGTGGAGGGGCTTTCTTT
CDR3aa: CASSQDSRGGAFF

abundance: many
d_gene: .
j_gene: TRBJ2-4
v_gene: TRBV4-1
CDR3nt: TGCGCCAGCAGAAAGCCAGGTGGGCACATTCAGTACTTC
CDR3aa: CASRKPGGHIQYF

abundance: few
d_gene: .
j_gene: TRBJ1-1
v_gene: TRBV20-1
CDR3nt: TGCAGTGCTGGACAGACAAAAGCTGTCACTGAAGCTTTCTTT
CDR3aa: CSAGQTKAVTEAFF

abundance: few
d_gene: TRBD1
j_gene: TRBJ2-4
v_gene: TRBV12-3/TRBV12-4
CDR3nt: TGTGCCAGCAGTTCTACCGGGACAGGAGGAAAAAACATTCAGTACTTC
CDR3aa: CASSSTGTGGKNIQYF

abundance: .
d_gene: TRBD1
j_gene: TRBJ2-7
v_gene: TRBV19
CDR3nt: TGTGCCAGTATCGGGACAGGCTCCTACGAGCAGTACTTC
CDR3aa: CASIGTGSYEQYF

abundance: many
d_gene: .
j_gene: TRBJ2-6
v_gene: TRBV6-6
CDR3nt: TGTGCCAGCAGCAGGGACTCTGGGGCCAACGTCCTGACTTTC
CDR3aa: CASSRDSGANVLTF

abundance: few
d_gene: .
j_gene: TRBJ2-7
v_gene: TRBV6-1
CDR3nt: TGTGCCAGCACACGGCCCCGCTCCTACGAGCAGTACTTC
CDR3aa: CASTRPRSYEQYF

abundance: few
d_gene: .
j_gene: TRBJ1-2
v_gene: TRBV4-1
CDR3nt: TGCGCCAGCAGCCAAGGCATCTATGGCTACACCTTC
CDR3aa: CASSQGIYGYTF

abundance: .
d_gene: .
j_gene: TRBJ1-3
v_gene: TRBV2
CDR3nt: TGTGCCAGCAGTGAGGGGTCCTCTGGAAACACCATATATTTT
CDR3aa: CASSEGSSGNTIYF

abundance: few
d_gene: TRBD1
j_gene: TRBJ2-7
v_gene: TRBV5-5
CDR3nt: TGTGCCAGCAGCCACGGGACAGGGTACGAGCAGTACTTC
CDR3aa: CASSHGTGYEQYF

abundance: .
d_gene: .
j_gene: TRBJ1-1
v_gene: TRBV2
CDR3nt: TGTGCCAGCAGTGGCCTCGGTTACACTGAAGCTTTCTTT
CDR3aa: CASSGLGYTEAFF

abundance: few
d_gene: TRBD1
j_gene: TRBJ2-7
v_gene: TRBV7-2
CDR3nt: TGTGCCAGCAGCTTAGGGATAGGGACAGGGGTAACCGAGCAGTACTTC
CDR3aa: CASSLGIGTGVTEQYF

abundance: few
d_gene: .
j_gene: TRBJ1-1
v_gene: TRBV5-6
CDR3nt: TGTGCCAGCGAACTCACGGTGTTTAGAGGTGCAGGGGACACTGAAGCTTTCTTT
CDR3aa: CASELTVFRGAGDTEAFF

abundance: .
d_gene: .
j_gene: TRBJ2-7
v_gene: TRBV7-6
CDR3nt: TGTGCCAGCAGCTCAGTGGACAGTCGGGACGAGCAGTACTTC
CDR3aa: CASSSVDSRDEQYF

abundance: .
d_gene: .
j_gene: TRBJ2-1
v_gene: TRBV25-1
CDR3nt: TGTGCCAGCCGTGGTGGGGGGCGCCCGTCCGTGGGTGAGCAGTTCTTC
CDR3aa: CASRGGGRPSVGEQFF

abundance: few
d_gene: .
j_gene: TRBJ2-3
v_gene: TRBV20-1
CDR3nt: TGCAGTGCTAGATCGGGACATTCAAGGACAGATACGCAGTATTTT
CDR3aa: CSARSGHSRTDTQYF

abundance: few
d_gene: .
j_gene: TRBJ1-2
v_gene: TRBV7-6
CDR3nt: TGTGCCAGCAGGGTTAACTGCTACACCTTC
CDR3aa: CASRVNCYTF

abundance: .
d_gene: .
j_gene: TRBJ2-5
v_gene: TRBV5-4
CDR3nt: TGTGCCAGCAGCGGGGTTGGGTTACAAGAGACCCAGTACTTC
CDR3aa: CASSGVGLQETQYF

abundance: .
d_gene: TRBD2
j_gene: TRBJ2-5
v_gene: TRBV5-4
CDR3nt: TGTGCCAGCAGGATGGGACTAGCTTTACAGGATGGGGAGACCCAGTACTTC
CDR3aa: CASRMGLALQDGETQYF

abundance: many
d_gene: .
j_gene: TRBJ2-3
v_gene: TRBV7-8
CDR3nt: TGTGCCAGCAGCCTAATCGATAAGGGTACGCAGTATTTT
CDR3aa: CASSLIDKGTQYF

abundance: many
d_gene: .
j_gene: TRBJ2-7
v_gene: TRBV7-9
CDR3nt: TGTGCCAGCAGCCCCCCCGGAAGCCTCTACGAGCAGTACTTC
CDR3aa: CASSPPGSLYEQYF

abundance: many
d_gene: .
j_gene: TRBJ1-1
v_gene: TRBV5-1
CDR3nt: TGCGCCAGCAGCTCCGGAGGAGATCCCACTGAAGCTTTCTTT
CDR3aa: CASSSGGDPTEAFF

abundance: few
d_gene: .
j_gene: TRBJ1-1
v_gene: TRBV5-1
CDR3nt: TGCGCCAGCAGCGTACTGGGTGCAGAAGCTTTCTTT
CDR3aa: CASSVLGAEAFF

abundance: .
d_gene: TRBD2
j_gene: TRBJ2-7
v_gene: TRBV6-6
CDR3nt: TGTGCCAGCAGTCAACCTGGTAGGACTAGCGCTTCCTACGAGCAGTACTTC
CDR3aa: CASSQPGRTSASYEQYF

abundance: many
d_gene: .
j_gene: TRBJ2-1
v_gene: TRBV12-3/TRBV12-4
CDR3nt: TGTGCCAGCAGTTTACGGGAAGGGGGTGAGCAGTTCTTC
CDR3aa: CASSLREGGEQFF